This record concerns one T cell receptor beta chain sequence. Its antigen is unknown. The data are from a study of vaccination and CD4 T cells after COVID-19. Whole-study context: It was a median roughly 92 days after diagnosis, with a range of 35 to 161, that post-COVID samples were drawn.

The Oncomine TCR Beta short-read assay was applied to DNA of cultured CD4+ T cells. A single record per CDR3 protein comes from TCRdb applying MiXCR to the PCR reads. In the table there are 14,000 or so distinct CDR3 sequences, about three fifths of which are singletons. The CDR3 runs to 18 residues. V dropped 3 bases and J dropped 0; count of bases not matched to a gene: 7. Germline V gene data show CDR1 as LGHNA and CDR2 as YNFKEQ. The treatment here: roughly 10-day PBMC culture with coronavirus spike peptide pools or control peptides (ViraFEST assay). The sequencing input was CD4+ T cells from blood, cultured in vitro. The clonotype originates from a human donor who had recovered from COVID-19. The rearrangement links TRBV4-2 to TRBJ2-1, with 11 positions matching TRBD2. The CDR3 DNA reads TGTGCCAGCAGCCAGGGTAGCGGGAGGGCGAGCTCCTACAATGAGCAGTTCTTC. Its translation: CASSQGSGRASSYNEQFF.